Listed here are 16 T cell receptor beta chains from one sample, sequenced in a study of CD8 T cells in Susac syndrome (dated by TCRdb to between 2018 and 2021). The method behind the library was the immunoSEQ multiplex PCR assay. RNA was extracted with the RNeasy kit and roughly 0.5 to 1 ug was reverse transcribed using random hexamers. In-frame beta chains were kept once TCRdb had trimmed the public reads at Q25 with fastp and called clones with MiXCR. Each entry merges the rows of one CDR3 protein and shows their most common DNA and genes. This sample is represented by around 270,000 distinct CDR3 sequences; approximately 85% of them were singletons. The ten largest account for 0.2% to 0.25% of the sample. The sample comprised CD8+ T cells from PBMCs. The receptors were gathered from a human donor with multiple sclerosis.

Turning to this clonotype: No conserved phenylalanine or tryptophan is present at the end of the CDR3, so a read error is the likely explanation. The chain has TRBV15 and TRBJ1-1; no clear D gene. This CDR3 spans 15 amino acids. Germline V gene sequence: CDR1 LNHNV, CDR2 YYDKDF (reference sequence). V was shortened by 2 bases and J by 4 bases, with 14 bases between the two germline ends. CDR3 nucleotide sequence: TGTGCCACCAGCAGAAGTTATGAGGGAGGCACTGAAGCTTTCCTT. This gives the protein CATSRSYEGGTEAFL.

This clonotype has a single count. This chain joins TRBV5-1 and TRBJ1-1, with 7 bases matching TRBD1. V dropped 4 bases and J dropped 0; count of bases not matched to a gene: 9. The CDR3 has 16 amino acids. Germline CDR1 and CDR2: SGHRS and YFSETQ. The DNA of the CDR3 is TGCGCCAGCAGCCCGACACAGGGGCACTTGAACACTGAAGCTTTCTTT. Protein sequence: CASSPTQGHLNTEAFF.

This chain joins TRBV9 and TRBJ2-7, with D possibly called TRBD1 or TRBD2 (6 bases each). Trimming cost V 2 bases and J 3 bases, with 15 bases left between them. Germline V gene sequence: CDR1 SGDLS, CDR2 YYNGEE. The CDR3 has 15 amino acids. This CDR3 reads CASSVAGHTIYEQYF. The CDR3 region has the DNA TGTGCCAGCAGCGTGGCGGGACATACGATCTACGAGCAGTACTTC.

The chain recombines TRBV13 with TRBJ2-3; D ambiguous. CDR1 PRHDT and CDR2 FYEKMQ come from the germline V gene (reference sequence). CDR3 size: 15 residues. The V and J ends lost 6 bases and 5 bases respectively, with 18 bases between them. For the CDR3, the DNA is TGTGCCAGCAGAATCCGTCTAGAATATGGAGATACGCAGTATTTT. It is translated as CASRIRLEYGDTQYF.

The V and J genes are TRBV20-1 and TRBJ2-3, with D possibly TRBD2 on 6 matching bases. Germline CDR1 and CDR2: DFQATT and SNEGSKA (reference sequence). CDR3 length: 14 residues. V was pared by 6 bases and J by 2 bases, with 15 bases between. The CDR3 DNA sequence: TGCAGTGCCCGCGGGGTAGAGACCACAGATACGCAGTATTTT. Protein sequence: CSARGVETTDTQYF.

The DNA of the CDR3 is TGCGCCAGCAGCCAAGACCAGCGGGAGGGCCAAGAGCAGTTCTTC. Its translation: CASSQDQREGQEQFF. V and J are TRBV4-3 and TRBJ2-1, with 10 bases matching TRBD2. This CDR3 has 15 amino acids. The V and J ends lost 0 bases and 10 bases, in that order; junction bases with no gene match: 6. The germline V gene has CDR1 LGHNA and CDR2 YSLEER.

V and J are TRBV20-1 and TRBJ2-7; D call uncertain. The CDR3 has 14 amino acids. Germline V gene data show CDR1 as DFQATT and CDR2 as SNEGSKA (reference sequence). V was trimmed by 2 bases and J by 2 bases, leaving 13 bases between them. The CDR3: CSARSRDSAYEQYF. CDR3 in DNA: TGCAGTGCTAGAAGTCGTGACTCCGCCTACGAGCAGTACTTC.

This clonotype was detected a few times. The V gene is TRBV10-3, the J gene TRBJ2-7; D is unclear. The germline gives CDR1 ENHRY, CDR2 SYGVKD. The germline V and J ends were trimmed by 3 bases and 5 bases, with 5 bases remaining between them. The CDR3 is made up of 11 amino acids. The CDR3 spells CAISEGNEQYF. The CDR3 DNA reads as TGTGCCATCAGTGAAGGTAACGAGCAGTACTTC.

The chain joins TRBV19 to TRBJ1-1; D gene uncertain. Germline V gene lookup returns CDR1 LNHDA and CDR2 SQIVND (reference sequence). CDR3 length equals 12 residues. V was cut by 1 base and J by 5 bases, with 5 bases left in between. The CDR3 region is CASSIGETEAFF. The DNA of the CDR3 is TGTGCCAGTAGTATAGGGGAGACTGAAGCTTTCTTT.

This rearrangement joins TRBV6-5 to TRBJ2-7; no firm D call. V shed 2 bases and J shed 4 bases, with 15 bases lying between them. Germline CDR1 and CDR2: MNHEY and SVGAGI. This CDR3 comprises 15 residues. The chain's CDR3 is CASSYSRRIRYEQYF. CDR3 in DNA: TGTGCCAGCAGTTACAGTCGACGGATCCGGTACGAGCAGTACTTC.

The table lists this clonotype with a count of one. J is TRBJ2-1 and V is TRBV19, with D hard to call. Deletions cut 0 bases from V and 10 bases from J, with 7 bases between. CDR3 size: 12 residues. Germline CDR1 is LNHDA and CDR2 is SQIVND (reference sequence). CDR3 in amino acids: CASSIDDYEQFF. The CDR3 DNA follows: TGTGCCAGTAGTATAGACGATTACGAGCAGTTCTTC.

This chain connects TRBV27 to TRBJ1-4; possible D gene TRBD1, 5 bases. This CDR3 is 14 amino acids long. V lost 4 bases to trimming and J lost 8 bases, with 14 bases between them. Germline values: CDR1 MNHEY, CDR2 SMNVEV (reference sequence). The CDR3 protein is CASSSGNRREKLFF. The CDR3 DNA is TGTGCCAGCAGTTCAGGGAATCGGAGGGAAAAACTGTTTTTT. Variable domain in full (rest from reference TRBV27 and TRBJ1-4): EAQVTQNPRYLITVTGKKLTVTCSQNMNHEYMSWYRQDPGLGLRQIYYSMNVEVTDKGDVPEGYKVSRKEKRNFPLILESPSPNQTSLYFCASSSGNRREKLFFGSGTQLSVL.

Concerning this clonotype: One end of the junction does not line up with germline, which may come from a read error. The rearrangement joins TRBV5-4 to TRBJ1-1; 7 nucleotides align to TRBD1. The CDR3 is 14 amino acids. Germline V lookup: CDR1 SGHNT, CDR2 YYREEE (reference sequence). The CDR3 spells CASSLEGGEQTLLF. The CDR3 DNA reads as TGTGCCAGCAGCTTGGAAGGGGGCGAGCAAACTCTCCTCTTT.

The chain is built from TRBV7-9 and TRBJ1-6, with 8 bases identical to TRBD1. The ends lost 5 bases at V and 3 bases at J; junction bases unmatched: 6. CDR1 SEHNR and CDR2 FQNEAQ come from the germline V gene (reference sequence). There are 16 residues in the CDR3. The CDR3 protein is CASSAGGEDYNSPLHF. CDR3 bases: TGTGCCAGCAGCGCAGGGGGCGAGGACTATAATTCACCCCTCCACTTT.

The rearrangement links TRBV5-1 to TRBJ1-1; D is unresolved. CDR3 size: 14 residues. V shed 0 bases and J shed 4 bases, with 10 bases lying between them. The V gene's germline CDR1 is SGHRS and CDR2 YFSETQ. The CDR3 DNA sequence: TGCGCCAGCAGCTTGGCCCTAGGGTTCACTGAAGCTTTCTTT. Protein sequence: CASSLALGFTEAFF.

The V call is TRBV24-1, the J call TRBJ2-7, with TRBD1 identical over 8 bases. The length of the CDR3 is 14 residues. Trimming took 2 bases from V and 3 from J; bases not matched to a gene: 2. The germline CDR1 and CDR2 sequences are KGHDR and SFDVKD. The CDR3 DNA reads TGTGCCACCAGTGATTCAGGGGGCAACTACGAGCAGTACTTC. It codes for CATSDSGGNYEQYF.